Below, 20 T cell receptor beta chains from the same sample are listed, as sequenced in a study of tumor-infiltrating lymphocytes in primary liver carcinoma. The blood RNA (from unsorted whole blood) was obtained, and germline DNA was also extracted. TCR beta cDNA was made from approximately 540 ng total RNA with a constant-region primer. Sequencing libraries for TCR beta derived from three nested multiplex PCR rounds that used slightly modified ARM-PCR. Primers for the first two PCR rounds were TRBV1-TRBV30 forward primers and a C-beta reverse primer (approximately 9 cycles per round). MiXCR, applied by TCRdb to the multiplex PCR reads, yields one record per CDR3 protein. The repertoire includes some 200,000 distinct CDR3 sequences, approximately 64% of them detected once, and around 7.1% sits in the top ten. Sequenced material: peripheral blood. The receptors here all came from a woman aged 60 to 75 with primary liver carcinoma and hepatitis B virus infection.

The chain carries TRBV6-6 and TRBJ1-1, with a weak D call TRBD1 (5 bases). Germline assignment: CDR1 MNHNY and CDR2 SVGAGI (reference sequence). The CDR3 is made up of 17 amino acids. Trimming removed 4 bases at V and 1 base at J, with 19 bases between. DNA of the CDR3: TGTGCCAGCAGTTGCGGCCGGGACCCCAGGTCGAACACTGAAGCTTTCTTT. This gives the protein CASSCGRDPRSNTEAFF.

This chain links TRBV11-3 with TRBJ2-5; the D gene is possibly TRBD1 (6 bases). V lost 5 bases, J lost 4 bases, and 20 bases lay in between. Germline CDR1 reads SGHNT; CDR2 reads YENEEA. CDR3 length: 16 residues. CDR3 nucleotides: TGTGCCAGCAGCATTAATACAACAGGGAATGGAGAGACCCAGTACTTC. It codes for CASSINTTGNGETQYF.

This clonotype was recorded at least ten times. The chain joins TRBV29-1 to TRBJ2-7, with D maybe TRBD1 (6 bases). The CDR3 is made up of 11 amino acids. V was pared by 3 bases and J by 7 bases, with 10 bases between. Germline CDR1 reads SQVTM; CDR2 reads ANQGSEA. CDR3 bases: TGCAGCGTTGATAGTCAGGGGGAGCAGTACTTC. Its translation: CSVDSQGEQYF.

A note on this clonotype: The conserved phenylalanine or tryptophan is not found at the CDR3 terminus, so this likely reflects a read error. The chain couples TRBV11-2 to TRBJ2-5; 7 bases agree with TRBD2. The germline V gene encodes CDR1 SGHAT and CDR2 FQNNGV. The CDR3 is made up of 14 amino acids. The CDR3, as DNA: TGTGCCAACAGCCCTTCGGGCGGGGGAGAGACCCAGTACATC. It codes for CANSPSGGGETQYI.

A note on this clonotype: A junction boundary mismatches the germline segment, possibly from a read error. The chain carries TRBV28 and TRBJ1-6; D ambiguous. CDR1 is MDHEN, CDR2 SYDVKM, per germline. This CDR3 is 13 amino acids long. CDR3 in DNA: TGTGCCTGCAGTGTTTTCCAGAATTCACCCCTCCACTTT. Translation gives CACSVFQNSPLHF.

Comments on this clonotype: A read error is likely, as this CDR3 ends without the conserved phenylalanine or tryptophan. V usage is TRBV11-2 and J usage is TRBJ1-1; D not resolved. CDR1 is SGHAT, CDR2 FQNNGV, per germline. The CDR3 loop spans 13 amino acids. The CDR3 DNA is TGCGCCAGCAGCTTAGAGGGGAACACTGAAGCTTTCCTT. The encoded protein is CASSLEGNTEAFL.

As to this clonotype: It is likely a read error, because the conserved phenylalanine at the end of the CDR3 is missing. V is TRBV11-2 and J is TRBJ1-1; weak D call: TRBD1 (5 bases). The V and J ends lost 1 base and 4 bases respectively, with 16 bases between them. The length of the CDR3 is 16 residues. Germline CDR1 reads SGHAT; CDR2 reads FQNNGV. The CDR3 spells CASSLVGGLTITEAFL. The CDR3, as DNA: TGTGCCAGCAGCTTAGTCGGGGGACTCACGATCACTGAAGCTTTCTTG.

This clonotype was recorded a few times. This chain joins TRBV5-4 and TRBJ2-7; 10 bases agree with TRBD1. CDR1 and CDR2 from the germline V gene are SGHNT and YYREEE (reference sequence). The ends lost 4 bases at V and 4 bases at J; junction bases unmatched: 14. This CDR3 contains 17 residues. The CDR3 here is CASSPRRDRGGRYEQYF. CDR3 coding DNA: TGTGCCAGCAGCCCTCGTCGGGACAGGGGAGGAAGGTACGAGCAGTACTTC.

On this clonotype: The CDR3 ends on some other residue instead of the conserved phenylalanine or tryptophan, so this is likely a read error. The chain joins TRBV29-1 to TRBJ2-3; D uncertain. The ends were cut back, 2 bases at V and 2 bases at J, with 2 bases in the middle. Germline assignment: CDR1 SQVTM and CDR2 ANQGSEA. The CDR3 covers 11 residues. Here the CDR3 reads CSVENTDTQYS. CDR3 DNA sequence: TGCAGCGTTGAAAACACAGATACGCAGTATTCT.

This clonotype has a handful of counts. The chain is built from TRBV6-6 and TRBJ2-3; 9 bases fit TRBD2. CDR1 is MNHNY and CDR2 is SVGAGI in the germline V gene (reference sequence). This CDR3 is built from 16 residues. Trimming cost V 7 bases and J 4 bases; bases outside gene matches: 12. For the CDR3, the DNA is TGTGCCAGCACCCAGGGCCGGGGCGGGAGGGCAGATACGCAGTATTTT. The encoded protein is CASTQGRGGRADTQYF.

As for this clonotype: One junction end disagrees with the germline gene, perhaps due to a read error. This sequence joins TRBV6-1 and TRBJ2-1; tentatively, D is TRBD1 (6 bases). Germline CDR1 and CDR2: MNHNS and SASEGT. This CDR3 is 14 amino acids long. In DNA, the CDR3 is TGTCCCAGCGAAAGGGGGACAACTTACAATGAGCAGTTCTTC. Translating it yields CPSERGTTYNEQFF.

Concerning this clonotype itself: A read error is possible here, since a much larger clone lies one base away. In DNA form, the CDR3 reads TGTGTCAGCAGCCCGCAGCCTACTAGCGGAGAGACCCAGTACTTC. Encoded protein: CVSSPQPTSGETQYF. V is TRBV5-4 and J is TRBJ2-5, with 8 nucleotides matching TRBD2. The CDR3 length is 15 residues. Germline CDR1 SGHNT, CDR2 YYREEE (reference sequence).

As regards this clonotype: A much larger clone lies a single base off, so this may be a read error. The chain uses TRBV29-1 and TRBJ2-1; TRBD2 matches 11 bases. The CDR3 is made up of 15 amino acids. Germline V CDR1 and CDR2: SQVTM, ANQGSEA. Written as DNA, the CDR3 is TGCAGCGTTGAACGTCTAGCGGGAGGAAACAATGAGCAGATCTTC. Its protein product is CSVERLAGGNNEQIF.

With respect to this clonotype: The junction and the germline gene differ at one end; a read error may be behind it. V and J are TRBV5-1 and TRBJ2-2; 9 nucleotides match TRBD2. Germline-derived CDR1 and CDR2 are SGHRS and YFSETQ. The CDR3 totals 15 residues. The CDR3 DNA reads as TGCGCCAGAAGCTCAAGGACTAGCGAAACCGGGGAGCTGTTTTTT. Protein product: CARSSRTSETGELFF.

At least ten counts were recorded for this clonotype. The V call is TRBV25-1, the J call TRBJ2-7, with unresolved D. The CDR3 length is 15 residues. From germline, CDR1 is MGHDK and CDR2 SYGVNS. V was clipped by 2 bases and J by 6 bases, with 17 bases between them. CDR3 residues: CASSELHPARSEQYF. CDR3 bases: TGTGCCAGCAGTGAACTCCACCCCGCTAGGAGCGAGCAGTACTTC.

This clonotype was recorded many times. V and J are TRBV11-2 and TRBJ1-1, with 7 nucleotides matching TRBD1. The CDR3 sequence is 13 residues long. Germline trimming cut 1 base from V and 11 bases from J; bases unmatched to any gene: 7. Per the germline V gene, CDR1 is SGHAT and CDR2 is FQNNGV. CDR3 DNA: TGTGCCAGCAGCTTAGCGGGACAGCATTACGCTTTCTTT. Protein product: CASSLAGQHYAFF.

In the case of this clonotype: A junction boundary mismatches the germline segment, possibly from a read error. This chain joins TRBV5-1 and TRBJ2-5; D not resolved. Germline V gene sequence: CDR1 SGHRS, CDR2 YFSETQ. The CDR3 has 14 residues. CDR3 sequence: CASSATTYHETQYF. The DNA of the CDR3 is TGCGCCAGCAGCGCCACAACCTACCATGAGACCCAGTACTTC.

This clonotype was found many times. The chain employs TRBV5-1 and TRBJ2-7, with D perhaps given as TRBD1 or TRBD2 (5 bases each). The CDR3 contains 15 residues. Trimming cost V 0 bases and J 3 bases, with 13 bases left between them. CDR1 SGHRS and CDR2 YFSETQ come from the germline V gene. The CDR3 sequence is CASSLAGAGVYEQYF. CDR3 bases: TGCGCCAGCAGCTTGGCCGGGGCAGGCGTCTACGAGCAGTACTTC. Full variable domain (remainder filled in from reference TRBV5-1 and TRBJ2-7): KAGVTQTPRYLIKTRGQQVTLSCSPISGHRSVSWYQQTPGQGLQFLFEYFSETQRNKGNFPGRFSGRQFSNSRSEMNVSTLELGDSALYLCASSLAGAGVYEQYFGPGTRLTVT.

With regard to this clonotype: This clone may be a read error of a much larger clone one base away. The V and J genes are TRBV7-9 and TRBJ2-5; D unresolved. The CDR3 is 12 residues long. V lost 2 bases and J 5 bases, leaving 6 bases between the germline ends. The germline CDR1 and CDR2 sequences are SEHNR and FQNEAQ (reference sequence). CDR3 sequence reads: CASSLLVETQYF. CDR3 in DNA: TGTGCCAGCAGCTTACTAGTGGAGACCCAGTACTTC.

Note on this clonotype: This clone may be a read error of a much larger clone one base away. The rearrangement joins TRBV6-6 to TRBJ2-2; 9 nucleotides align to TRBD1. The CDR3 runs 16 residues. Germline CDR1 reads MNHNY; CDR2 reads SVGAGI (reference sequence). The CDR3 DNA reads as TGTGCCAGCAGTCTCCCTGGGACAGGGAACACCAGGGAGCTGTTTTTT. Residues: CASSLPGTGNTRELFF.